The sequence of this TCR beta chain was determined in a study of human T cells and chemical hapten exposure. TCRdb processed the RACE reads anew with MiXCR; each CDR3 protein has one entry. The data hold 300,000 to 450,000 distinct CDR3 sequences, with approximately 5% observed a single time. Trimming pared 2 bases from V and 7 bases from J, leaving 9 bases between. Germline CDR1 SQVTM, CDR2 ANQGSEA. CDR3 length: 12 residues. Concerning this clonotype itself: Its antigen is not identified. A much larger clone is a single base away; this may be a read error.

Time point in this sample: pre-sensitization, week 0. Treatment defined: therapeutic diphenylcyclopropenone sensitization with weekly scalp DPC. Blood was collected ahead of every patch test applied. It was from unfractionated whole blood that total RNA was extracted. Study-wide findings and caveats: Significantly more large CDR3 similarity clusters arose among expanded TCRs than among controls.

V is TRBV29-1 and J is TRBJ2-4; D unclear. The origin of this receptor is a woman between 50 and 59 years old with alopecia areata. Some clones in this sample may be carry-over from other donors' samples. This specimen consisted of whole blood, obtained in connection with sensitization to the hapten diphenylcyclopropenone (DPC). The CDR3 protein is CSVETWWNIQYF. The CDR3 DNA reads TGCAGCGTTGAAACATGGTGGAACATTCAGTACTTC.